A single sample is the source of the 27 T cell receptor beta chains below, sequenced in a study of identifying expanded T cells in peripheral blood (dated by TCRdb to between 2017 and 2020). Library preparation employed the immunoSEQ multiplex PCR assay. TCRdb's version of the immuneACCESS table is confined to in-frame rearrangements and falls short of the full clone set. An unresolved V gene accounts for under half of the shortfall where checked; the remainder is of unknown origin. Within this sample are about 81,000 clones, with 84% of them counted one time only. The ten largest clones capture around 20% of the sample. Input material: blood. The origin of the receptors is a person between 18 and 75 years old in good health.

The rearrangement links TRBV6-5 to TRBJ2-7, with 12 bases identical to TRBD1. The CDR3 has 15 residues. CDR1 and CDR2 (germline): MNHEY, SVGAGI. V shed 2 bases, J shed 7 bases, and the junction held 6 bases outside the gene matches. CDR3 region: CASSYGTGGLREQYF. DNA for the CDR3: TGTGCCAGCAGTTACGGGACAGGGGGCTTGAGGGAGCAGTACTTC.

DNA of the CDR3: TGTGCCACCAGCAGGGACAGGGGAAGGAGCACTGAAGCTTTCTTT. Its protein product is CATSRDRGRSTEAFF. The chain is built from TRBV15 and TRBJ1-1; 9 bases map to TRBD1. Germline V gene lookup returns CDR1 LNHNV and CDR2 YYDKDF (reference sequence). V gave up 3 bases and J gave up 4 bases; unmatched junction bases: 6. The CDR3 has 15 amino acids.

This clone appeared once. V usage is TRBV20-1 and J usage is TRBJ2-5; D unresolved. V lost 5 bases, J lost 5 bases, and 9 bases lay in between. Germline values: CDR1 DFQATT, CDR2 SNEGSKA (reference sequence). This CDR3 is 11 amino acids long. The CDR3 region is CSALGSETQYF. CDR3 nucleotide sequence: TGCAGTGCTTTAGGAAGTGAGACCCAGTACTTC.

The rearrangement joins TRBV9 to TRBJ2-1; D is unclear. The germline gives CDR1 SGDLS, CDR2 YYNGEE. The CDR3 has 14 residues. Deletions cut 0 bases from V and 5 bases from J, with 9 bases between. For the CDR3, the DNA is TGTGCCAGCAGCGTAGAGGGCAGCCACAATGAGCAGTTCTTC. The encoded protein is CASSVEGSHNEQFF.

The rearrangement uses TRBV7-9 and TRBJ1-4; 7 bases fit TRBD1. Trimming took 2 bases from V and 6 from J; bases not matched to a gene: 9. This CDR3 has 16 residues. Looked up from germline, CDR1 is SEHNR and CDR2 is FQNEAQ (reference sequence). For the CDR3, the DNA is TGTGCCAGCAGCTTATCAGGAGGGGGCATGTATGAAAAACTGTTTTTT. Its protein product is CASSLSGGGMYEKLFF.

This chain uses TRBV30 with TRBJ1-4; D is unresolved. Between the trimmed V and J ends, which lost 4 bases and 0 bases, there was a span of 18 bases. Looked up from germline, CDR1 is GTSNPN and CDR2 is SVGIG (reference sequence). The CDR3 covers 17 residues. CDR3 sequence: CAWTRGRVSTTNEKLFF. CDR3 DNA: TGTGCCTGGACCCGTGGTAGGGTCTCTACAACTAATGAAAAACTGTTTTTT.

This rearrangement joins TRBV15 to TRBJ2-4, with TRBD2 matching 9 bases. V shed 5 bases and J 3 bases; nucleotides not matched to a gene: 5. Germline V CDR1 and CDR2: LNHNV, YYDKDF (reference sequence). The CDR3 spans 15 residues. The CDR3 is CATSLGLAGKNIQYF. Here the CDR3 DNA reads TGTGCCACCAGCTTGGGACTAGCCGGCAAAAACATTCAGTACTTC.

This rearrangement joins TRBV28 to TRBJ1-5, with D possibly TRBD1 on 5 matching bases. Germline V gives CDR1 MDHEN, CDR2 SYDVKM. Between the trimmed V and J ends, which lost 8 bases and 0 bases, there was a span of 11 bases. The CDR3 length is 14 residues. The CDR3 loop is CASGRGGSNQPQHF. CDR3 nucleotide sequence: TGTGCCAGCGGCCGGGGGGGTAGCAATCAGCCCCAGCATTTT.

The J gene is TRBJ2-5, the V gene TRBV5-4; 11 nucleotides agree with TRBD1. V trimming: 4 bases; J trimming: 5 bases; junction bases outside the gene matches: 10. Germline assignment: CDR1 SGHNT and CDR2 YYREEE (reference sequence). CDR3 length: 16 residues. The CDR3 loop is CASSPGDRGGVETQYF. In DNA, the CDR3 is TGTGCCAGCAGCCCCGGGGACAGGGGGGGCGTCGAGACCCAGTACTTC. Supplemented by reference TRBV5-4 and TRBJ2-5, the full variable domain reads ETGVTQSPTHLIKTRGQQVTLRCSSQSGHNTVSWYQQALGQGPQFIFQYYREEENGRGNFPPRFSGLQFPNYSSELNVNALELDDSALYLCASSPGDRGGVETQYFGPGTRLLVL.

The chain recombines TRBV28 with TRBJ2-3, with D perhaps matching TRBD1 (5 bases). Trimming removed 6 bases from V and 5 bases from J, with 15 bases in between. Germline CDR1 and CDR2: MDHEN and SYDVKM. CDR3 length: 14 residues. For the CDR3, the DNA is TGTGCCAGCAGCCCTGCCAGGGTTGGAGATACGCAGTATTTT. It codes for CASSPARVGDTQYF.

The CDR3 spells CTSSQEMAGGSDEQYF. Written as DNA, the CDR3 is TGCACCAGCAGCCAAGAGATGGCGGGAGGATCTGATGAGCAGTACTTC. The chain recombines TRBV1 with TRBJ2-7; the table assigns TRBD2, which was not confirmed against the DNA. TRBV1 is marked as a pseudogene. This CDR3 is 16 amino acids long.

A single count supports this clone. Here the CDR3 reads CASSPTLVGANVLTF. CDR3 coding DNA: TGTGCCAGCAGCCCTACCTTGGTTGGGGCCAACGTCCTGACTTTC. The chain combines TRBV7-2 with TRBJ2-6, with D unresolved. CDR1 and CDR2 (germline): SGHTA, FQGNSA. Trimming shortened V by 5 bases and J by 3 bases, and 11 bases separated the two germline ends. CDR3 size: 15 residues.

This clone was observed once. The V call is TRBV9, the J call TRBJ2-7; 9 bases line up with TRBD1. Germline-derived CDR1 and CDR2 are SGDLS and YYNGEE. With V trimmed by 4 bases and J by 6 bases, 11 bases remained unmatched. CDR3 length: 15 amino acids. CDR3 sequence (DNA): TGTGCCAGCAGCCCAGCCTCCGGGACAGGGTCCGAGCAGTACTTC. It is translated as CASSPASGTGSEQYF. Complete variable domain (other parts from reference TRBV9 and TRBJ2-7): DSGVTQTPKHLITATGQRVTLRCSPRSGDLSVYWYQQSLDQGLQFLIQYYNGEERAKGNILERFSAQQFPDLHSELNLSSLELGDSALYFCASSPASGTGSEQYFGPGTRLTVT.

This clone was picked up one time. The chain joins TRBV7-3 to TRBJ1-5; D gene uncertain. V was pared by 2 bases and J by 5 bases, with 13 bases between. This CDR3 has 15 residues. In germline, CDR1 is SGHTA, CDR2 FQGTGA. The CDR3 loop is CASSLWVGSDQPQHF. Written as DNA, the CDR3 is TGTGCCAGCAGCTTATGGGTAGGGTCGGATCAGCCCCAGCATTTT.

V gene TRBV7-2 combines with J gene TRBJ2-1; TRBD2 aligns across 8 bases. After removal of 5 bases from V and 6 bases from J, the junction contained 6 bases not matched to a gene. Germline loops: CDR1 SGHTA, CDR2 FQGNSA. This CDR3 contains 14 residues. The CDR3 region is CASSQAGAGNEQFF. The CDR3 DNA reads as TGTGCCAGCAGCCAAGCGGGAGCCGGCAATGAGCAGTTCTTC.

The CDR3 DNA reads TGTGCCAGCAGCAACACAGATACGCAGTATTTT. It translates to CASSNTDTQYF. The genes are TRBV7-6 and TRBJ2-3; no clear D. The CDR3 is 11 amino acids. Per the germline V gene, CDR1 is SGHVS and CDR2 is FNYEAQ. V was clipped by 5 bases and J by 2 bases, with 2 bases between them.

The chain recombines TRBV4-1 with TRBJ2-3; no clear D gene. Trimming removed 2 bases at V and 0 bases at J, with 0 bases between. The CDR3 is made up of 12 amino acids. CDR1 and CDR2 (germline): MGHRA, YSYEKL. In DNA, the CDR3 is TGCGCCAGCAGCCAAAGCACAGATACGCAGTATTTT. Translation gives CASSQSTDTQYF.

This sequence joins TRBV4-3 and TRBJ2-7; D is perhaps TRBD2 (5 bases). Germline CDR1 and CDR2: LGHNA and YSLEER. The length of the CDR3 is 14 residues. V was clipped by 4 bases and J by 3 bases, with 13 bases between them. CDR3 region: CASSPIAGDYEQYF. CDR3 coding DNA: TGCGCCAGCAGCCCAATTGCGGGCGACTACGAGCAGTACTTC.

The chain links TRBV6-4 to TRBJ2-3; weak D call: TRBD1 (6 bases). Germline V lookup: CDR1 MRHNA, CDR2 SNTAGT. Trimming took 4 bases from V and 8 from J, leaving 19 bases between them. This CDR3 comprises 15 residues. Here the CDR3 DNA reads TGTGCCAGCAGTGCCACCGGGTCCTTAGGGGGTACGCAGTATTTT. Residues: CASSATGSLGGTQYF.

V gene TRBV6-1 combines with J gene TRBJ1-5; no definite D call. In germline, CDR1 is MNHNS, CDR2 SASEGT. V was pared by 0 bases and J by 0 bases, with 6 bases between. The CDR3 extends over 15 amino acids. The CDR3, as DNA: TGTGCCAGCAGTGAAGCGCGGGGTAGCAATCAGCCCCAGCATTTT. Residues: CASSEARGSNQPQHF.

The chain recombines TRBV5-6 with TRBJ2-1, with D tentatively TRBD1 (5 bases). V gave up 3 bases and J gave up 6 bases, with 16 bases separating them. The V gene's germline CDR1 is SGHDT and CDR2 YYEEEE. The CDR3 extends over 15 amino acids. CDR3 DNA: TGTGCCAGCAGCTCAGGAGTCAGGGTTTCCAATGAGCAGTTCTTC. It is translated as CASSSGVRVSNEQFF.

This clone was detected ten times or more. The V call is TRBV28, the J call TRBJ1-3, with D perhaps matching TRBD1 (6 bases). This CDR3 comprises 13 residues. In germline, CDR1 is MDHEN, CDR2 SYDVKM. Trimming removed 6 bases from V and 2 bases from J, with 8 bases in between. The CDR3: CASRAGAGNTIYF. The CDR3 DNA reads as TGTGCCAGCAGGGCAGGGGCTGGAAACACCATATATTTT.

For the CDR3, the DNA is TGTGCCACGCTTGGAACGAGGGTCCCCTACGAGCAGTACTTC. Amino acids: CATLGTRVPYEQYF. This chain joins TRBV7-9 and TRBJ2-7; D perhaps matches TRBD2 (5 bases). The germline gives CDR1 SEHNR, CDR2 FQNEAQ (reference sequence). Trimming stripped 10 bases from V and 2 bases from J, with 18 bases between. This CDR3 region has 14 residues.

The genes are TRBV10-3 and TRBJ1-2, with D perhaps matching TRBD1 (6 bases). The ends were cut back, 0 bases at V and 10 bases at J, with 24 bases in the middle. CDR3 length: 17 amino acids. Germline CDR1 and CDR2: ENHRY and SYGVKD. CDR3 sequence (DNA): TGTGCCATCAGTGAGTCCCTCCCCCCAATTCGGGACAAGAACTACACCTTC. It is translated as CAISESLPPIRDKNYTF.

The gene calls are TRBV7-9 and TRBJ2-4; D not resolved. Looked up from germline, CDR1 is SEHNR and CDR2 is FQNEAQ (reference sequence). CDR3 length: 14 residues. V lost 1 base to trimming and J lost 5 bases, with 9 bases between them. CDR3 sequence (DNA): TGTGCCAGCAGCTTAGGATGGCAGCAAAACATTCAGTACTTC. Translating gives CASSLGWQQNIQYF. The variable domain in full, completed from reference TRBV7-9 and TRBJ2-4, reads DTGVSQNPRHKITKRGQNVTFRCDPISEHNRLYWYRQTLGQGPEFLTYFQNEAQLEKSRLLSDRFSAERPKGSFSTLEIQRTEQGDSAMYLCASSLGWQQNIQYFGAGTRLSVL.

V gene TRBV27 combines with J gene TRBJ1-1; tentatively, D is TRBD1 (6 bases). Germline V gene data show CDR1 as MNHEY and CDR2 as SMNVEV (reference sequence). The V end lost 5 bases, the J end lost 8 bases, and 12 bases lay between the germline ends. The CDR3 is 12 amino acids. CDR3 sequence reads: CASSASGTEAFF. CDR3 DNA sequence: TGTGCCAGCAGTGCCTCCGGGACAGAAGCTTTCTTT.

The rearrangement uses TRBV4-2 and TRBJ2-7, with 12 bases fitting TRBD1. Germline V lookup: CDR1 LGHNA, CDR2 YNFKEQ. The CDR3 is 16 residues long. With 2 bases clipped from V and 7 bases from J, the junction kept 9 bases outside the gene matches. CDR3 region: CASSQRPGTGGLEQYF. CDR3 nucleotides: TGTGCCAGCAGCCAAAGGCCCGGGACAGGGGGCTTGGAGCAGTACTTC.